This TCR beta chain derives from a study of blood T cells in healthy people across ages. Primers used in a second PCR of about 6 to 11 cycles were a sample-barcoded 5' primer and a J-beta primer mix. TCRdb fed the 5' RACE reads into MiXCR, producing one record per CDR3 protein. Among 1.5 million to 2 million distinct CDR3 sequences listed, 39% were seen once. This CDR3 contains 13 residues. Germline CDR1 is SGHVS and CDR2 is FQNEAQ. V was cut by 2 bases and J by 13 bases, with 17 bases left in between. The sequencing sample was made of blood. The genes are TRBV7-8 and TRBJ1-2, with a weak D call TRBD1 (6 bases). The receptor was derived from a human donor in good health. The CDR3 region is CASSLPGGAECTF. The CDR3 DNA reads TGTGCCAGCAGCTTACCGGGGGGCGCAGAATGCACCTTC.